This T cell receptor beta chain emerged from a study of shared T cell receptors in the human thymus (dated by TCRdb to about 2021). About the investigation overall: The study examined how the human thymus generates shared, self-reactive T-cell receptor alpha chains.

As concerns this clone: What antigen it recognizes has not been identified. No much larger clonotype is one base removed from it; base qualities were not supplied.

The library was obtained by the immunoSEQ multiplex PCR assay. Held by TCRdb, this immuneACCESS table contains in-frame sequences only and omits some clones. Under half of the omission traces to an unresolved V gene where checked; the cause of the rest is unknown. The sample includes some 720,000 clones, with 88% observed a single time. 0.0095% to 0.011% of the sample is in the top ten clones. V loses 6 bases of germline sequence and J loses 0 bases, and the interval between the two ends is 15 bases. The germline V gene supplies CDR1 MDHEN and CDR2 SYDVKM. The CDR3 has 17 amino acids, counting the end cysteine and phenylalanine. Of the read, only the CDR3 DNA is kept; its 51 bases are in frame from base 1. This sample also belongs to another study, concerning human thymus T cells. Per the second study: Immunologically healthy infants undergoing open corrective cardiac surgery for congenital heart defects in Finland were used as donors. Thymus tissue was obtained as surgical resects removed during corrective cardiac surgery. Biased V and J gene segment usage appeared to be present in both thymic and peripheral blood repertoires. The related research found that thymic TCR repertoires overlapped highly between unrelated individuals. The study described the TCR alpha and beta repertoires in under 10 infant thymus samples and a few matching peripheral blood samples. Donor ages ranged from about 6 to 250 days, and the cohort comprised roughly six male and a couple of female infants. Thymocytes were freed from the tissue by mechanical means and kept at -70 degrees C as pellets of about 9-30 million cells. A QIAsymphony instrument was used to extract genomic DNA from the frozen cell pellets. TCRB and TCRAD loci were amplified from a standardized quantity of quality-controlled genomic DNA using the immunoSEQ multiplex PCR assay. The amplicons spanned the V(D)J region and were long enough to cover the CDR3 and allow V and J genes to be identified. Through the commercial immunoSEQ service, the amplicons were sequenced on an Illumina platform. Primer bias and sequencing errors were corrected as previously described, and TCRAD and TCRB definitions were based on the IMGT database. Repertoires were analysed with immunoSEQ Analyzer 3.0 and VDJTools, covering basic statistics, V/J segment usage, diversity estimates, rarefaction and pairwise overlap. Diversity was estimated with Chao1, ChaoE, Efron-Thisted, Shannon and inverse Simpson indices, and also on datasets down-sampled to the smallest sample. Repertoire overlap was assessed by strict matching of CDR3 nucleotide sequence, V gene and J gene, and clustering was done by Jaccard-based multidimensional scaling. On average, thymus samples yielded approximately 780,000 unique TCRB clonotypes, whereas blood samples yielded some 80,000.

This TCR was sampled from a boy under two years old with a congenital heart defect. Donor details come from another sample of the same person, matched by shared clones. The V and J segments used are TRBV28 and TRBJ2-6; perhaps TRBD1 is the D gene, with 6 bases matching. Sequences were obtained from thymocytes. This receptor carries the CDR3 CASSSGYRVSGANVLTF. The DNA sequence follows: TGTGCCAGCAGCTCCGGCTACAGGGTCTCTGGGGCCAACGTCCTGACTTTC.